Listed below are T cell receptor beta chains from one sample, sequenced in a study of cytomegalovirus exposure and HLA in healthy donors. Clones were read by immunoSEQ multiplex PCR, and TCRdb kept only the in-frame ones, dropping some. This table holds 150,000 to 200,000 clones, 73% found once. Specimen: PBMCs. The receptors were gathered from a woman between 18 and 29 years old in good health and CMV-seropositive. Each CDR3 is given without its conserved first and last residue. The D gene is left open where the match is weak. Rows may omit the clone size; those that give it use once, few, many or a size class.

V	D	size	J	CDR3
TRBV4-2	TRBD2	-	-	ASSQQAGPYEQY
TRBV7-9	-	-	TRBJ2-7	ASRQGGTSYEQY
TRBV5-4	TRBD2	few	TRBJ2-1	ASSPRLALDEQF
TRBV5-1	TRBD1	-	TRBJ2-2	ASFQTPGTGGTGELF
TRBV30	-	-	TRBJ2-5	AWSEDTTQETQY
TRBV9	TRBD2	few	TRBJ2-3	ASSGLAGGDTQY
TRBV6-1	TRBD1	-	TRBJ1-2	ASSEVGQGLANYGYT
TRBV27	TRBD2	-	TRBJ2-2	ASSFLEAGGIDTGELF
TRBV5-1	-	few	TRBJ1-3	ASSLGQGRNTIY
TRBV10-3	TRBD1	-	TRBJ1-1	AISELQGGDTEAF
TRBV2	-	-	TRBJ2-7	ASSELATGSSYEQY
TRBV4-2	TRBD2	few	TRBJ2-1	ASSQDGGGAGNEQF
TRBV4-2	TRBD1	-	TRBJ1-5	ASSQVGQGGSQPQH
TRBV7-9	-	-	TRBJ1-5	ASSPGGAGNQPQH
TRBV7-2	-	few	TRBJ1-1	ASSLGAGITEAF
TRBV7-2	TRBD2	-	TRBJ2-1	VSSRGLAGAGEQF
TRBV7-2	TRBD1	-	TRBJ1-6	ASSYSRDRSSPLH
TRBV7-2	-	once	TRBJ2-2	ASSRRGGGLNTGELF
TRBV4-1	TRBD2	-	TRBJ2-7	ASSVPGLAVGEQY
TRBV5-1	-	-	TRBJ1-2	ASGQWGDYGYT
TRBV7-2	-	-	TRBJ1-1	ASSLAGREVTEAF
TRBV18	TRBD2	-	TRBJ2-4	ASSPSGGGTNIQY
TRBV9	TRBD2	-	TRBJ2-3	ASSHSLVERGGTDTQY
TRBV9	-	-	TRBJ1-2	ASSARGDGGEGYT
TRBV29-1	-	-	TRBJ1-2	SVPGNYGYT